The 5 T cell receptor beta chains presented below share a single source sample, sequenced in a study of T-cell reconstitution after alpha-beta-depleted transplantation in children. During its preparation, the TCRbeta library received unique molecular identifiers. TCRdb analysed the PCR reads with MiXCR anew, one entry per CDR3 protein. The table includes 420,000 or so distinct CDR3 sequences, roughly a tenth detected once. Sequenced here: PBMCs from the stem cell graft donor, sampled from the stem cell graft. Receptors originate from a human donor who donated a stem cell graft to a child with acute myeloid leukemia.

The V gene is TRBV5-6, the J gene TRBJ2-7, with TRBD1 as a possible D gene (5 bases). Between the trimmed V and J ends, which lost 4 bases and 12 bases, there was a span of 14 bases. CDR1 is SGHDT and CDR2 is YYEEEE in the germline V gene. The CDR3 spans 11 residues. CDR3: CASSATGRRYF. The DNA for the CDR3 is TGTGCCAGCAGCGCAACAGGCCGGCGGTACTTC.

This clonotype occurred many times. The chain joins TRBV6-2 or TRBV6-3 to TRBJ1-2; 9 positions match TRBD1. Germline CDR1 MNHEY, CDR2 SVGEGT. The V gene end was trimmed by 6 bases and the J gene end by 2 bases; junction bases not matched to a gene: 4. CDR3 size: 14 residues. CDR3 nucleotide sequence: TGTGCCAGCAGATCGGGGACAGGGAACTATGGCTACACCTTC. Its translation: CASRSGTGNYGYTF.

The rearrangement links TRBV10-3 to TRBJ1-1; D not resolved. V was trimmed by 8 bases and J by 1 base, leaving 8 bases between them. Looked up from germline, CDR1 is ENHRY and CDR2 is SYGVKD. This CDR3 has 12 residues. The CDR3 spells CAISNANTEAFF. The CDR3, as DNA: TGTGCCATCTCGAACGCGAACACTGAAGCTTTCTTT.

This clonotype was recorded a few times. The chain joins TRBV20-1 to TRBJ1-4; D is ambiguous. Trimming removed 5 bases at V and 8 bases at J, with 15 bases between. This CDR3 spans 13 amino acids. The V gene's germline CDR1 is DFQATT and CDR2 SNEGSKA (reference sequence). The DNA for the CDR3 is TGCAGTGCTTCATCAAGGGATGGGGAAAAACTGTTTTTT. This codes for CSASSRDGEKLFF.

This clonotype was seen only a few times. The genes are TRBV20-1 and TRBJ2-1; 8 bases align to TRBD2. Germline V lookup: CDR1 DFQATT, CDR2 SNEGSKA (reference sequence). V was pared by 5 bases and J by 2 bases, with 8 bases of the junction left unmatched. The CDR3 runs 15 residues. CDR3 nucleotides: TGCAGTGCTGCTGGGGCGGGGGGAACCTACAATGAGCAGTTCTTC. Its protein product is CSAAGAGGTYNEQFF.